The sequence of this T cell receptor (beta chain) was determined in a study of blood T cells in healthy people across ages. V was trimmed by 3 bases and J by 3 bases, leaving 9 bases between them. Germline CDR1 reads SGHTA; CDR2 reads FQGNSA. This CDR3 has 13 amino acids. Each donor gave roughly 9.1 milliliters of peripheral blood. Samples each had at least 6 micrograms of total RNA extracted. Primers used in a second PCR of roughly 6 to 11 cycles were a sample-barcoded 5' primer and a J-beta primer mix. Every cDNA was tagged by a template-switch adaptor with 12 random nucleotides. A single record per CDR3 protein comes from TCRdb applying MiXCR to the 5' RACE reads. Here the sample spans 700,000 to 850,000 distinct CDR3 sequences, under 40% being singletons. This clonotype turned up a few times.

This TCR derives from a man aged 18-30 years in good health. The sequenced sample consisted of blood. The chain employs TRBV7-2 and TRBJ2-7; D is possibly TRBD1 or TRBD2 (5 bases each). The CDR3 loop reads CASSLGVRYEQYF. CDR3 nucleotide sequence: TGTGCCAGCAGCTTGGGGGTCCGCTACGAGCAGTACTTC.